Reported below is one TCR beta chain. The sample belongs to a study of PD-1 and CTLA-4 blockade in melanoma. Measured with immunoSEQ multiplex PCR; TCRdb has only the in-frame clones, and not every one. The sample consists of 25,000 to 35,000 clones, under 95% of them appearing once. The germline V and J ends were trimmed by 3 bases and 4 bases, with 13 bases remaining between them. The CDR3 contains 14 residues. CDR1 and CDR2 from the germline V gene are SGHKS and YYEKEE (reference sequence). This sample comprised CD8+ T cells from peripheral blood, obtained from a patient given anti-PD-1 treatment. V gene TRBV5-5 combines with J gene TRBJ1-2; no definite D call. This sequence was found in a human donor with melanoma. The CDR3: CASSSTQEFYGYTF. The CDR3 DNA sequence: TGTGCCAGCAGCTCCACTCAGGAGTTCTATGGCTACACCTTC.